The 8 T cell receptor beta chains listed next were all sequenced from one sample in a study of blood T cells in healthy people across ages. Using a J-beta primer mix together with a sample-barcoded 5' primer, a second PCR was run for about 6 to 12 cycles. TCRdb used MiXCR to reprocess the 5' RACE reads, holding one entry per CDR3 protein. Seen here are about 680,000 distinct CDR3 sequences, more than 40% observed once, and the top ten hold under 35%. The sequenced sample was blood. Every receptor here comes from a woman aged 55-70 years in good health.

The chain has TRBV4-3 and TRBJ2-3; a weak D match, TRBD1 (6 bases). This CDR3 is built from 15 residues. Germline V gives CDR1 LGHNA, CDR2 YSLEER. The V and J ends lost 2 bases and 0 bases respectively, with 9 bases between them. CDR3 coding DNA: TGCGCCAGCAGCCAACTAGGGGGAAGCACAGATACGCAGTATTTT. It encodes CASSQLGGSTDTQYF.

This clonotype has a handful of counts. The genes are TRBV9 and TRBJ2-1; possibly TRBD1 for D (7 bases). CDR3 length: 15 residues. Germline CDR1 and CDR2: SGDLS and YYNGEE. V shed 0 bases and J shed 7 bases, with 14 bases lying between them. CDR3 residues: CASSVVVTGRNEQFF. The CDR3 coding sequence is TGTGCCAGCAGCGTAGTCGTGACAGGGAGGAATGAGCAGTTCTTC.

The chain carries TRBV5-6 and TRBJ2-5, with D perhaps TRBD1 (6 bases). V was pared by 7 bases and J by 5 bases, with 18 bases between. Germline V lookup: CDR1 SGHDT, CDR2 YYEEEE. This CDR3 is 14 amino acids long. The DNA for the CDR3 is TGTGCCAGCGGAACAGGGCCTTTACGGGAGACCCAGTACTTC. Translating it yields CASGTGPLRETQYF.

This chain uses TRBV20-1 with TRBJ2-5; TRBD2 matches 10 bases. With V trimmed by 5 bases and J by 2 bases, 2 bases remained unmatched. CDR1 DFQATT and CDR2 SNEGSKA come from the germline V gene (reference sequence). The CDR3 sequence is 13 residues long. CDR3 bases: TGCAGTGCTCCACTAGCGGGGCAAGAGACCCAGTACTTC. Protein product: CSAPLAGQETQYF.

The chain has TRBV20-1 and TRBJ2-1; 9 bases align to TRBD2. After removal of 6 bases from V and 10 bases from J, the junction contained 7 bases not matched to a gene. The CDR3 has 12 amino acids. CDR1 and CDR2 (germline): DFQATT, SNEGSKA (reference sequence). The CDR3 nucleotides read TGCAGTGCCGACGGGACTAGCTGCGAGCAGTTCTTC. It is translated as CSADGTSCEQFF.

The V gene is TRBV5-4, the J gene TRBJ2-4; D gene ambiguous. The DNA end lines up better with TRBJ2-5; the J call may be wrong. The CDR3 sequence is 14 residues long. Germline V CDR1 and CDR2: SGHNT, YYREEE (reference sequence). CDR3 sequence: CASSPGRLQETQYF. The CDR3 DNA reads TGTGCCAGCAGCCCAGGACGGCTCCAAGAGACCCAGTACTTC.

This chain joins TRBV12-3 or TRBV12-4 and TRBJ2-7; D call uncertain. This CDR3 spans 12 amino acids. The ends were cut back, 2 bases at V and 2 bases at J, with 4 bases in the middle. CDR3 bases: TGTGCCAGCAGTTTATTTACCTACGAGCAGTACTTC. Encoded protein: CASSLFTYEQYF.

The gene calls are TRBV7-9 and TRBJ1-4, with a weak D call TRBD1 (5 bases). Trimming took 4 bases from V and 8 from J, leaving 14 bases between them. The CDR3 is 14 amino acids. The germline V gene has CDR1 SEHNR and CDR2 FQNEAQ (reference sequence). CDR3: CASSSQGVEEKLFF. The CDR3 DNA is TGTGCCAGCAGCTCCCAGGGAGTAGAGGAAAAACTGTTTTTT.